This T cell receptor (beta chain) was recorded in a study of tumor-infiltrating lymphocytes in localized non-small cell lung cancer. The study's findings and limits: Different pieces of the same tissue were used for each assay. No T-cell fraction difference was seen between IM1 and IM2 tumors. Compared with uninvolved lung, tumors showed higher T cell infiltration by TCRbeta sequencing.

Concerning this clone: The antigen is not known. At one end, the junction sequence differs from germline, possibly due to a read error.

CDR1 SGHTA and CDR2 FQGTGA come from the germline V gene. This CDR3 spans 16 amino acids. Profiled with immunoSEQ multiplex PCR; TCRdb holds only in-frame clones, not every one. The table records just under 4,000 clones, 65% to 75% of them present only once. The chain carries TRBV7-3 and TRBJ1-6; perhaps TRBD1 as D (5 bases). The TCR originated in a human donor with non-small cell lung cancer. Material: uninvolved lung tissue not adjacent to the tumor. The CDR3 here is CASTLGGPGSGSPLHF. The DNA for the CDR3 is TGTGCCAGCACCTTAGGCGGGCCAGGGTCGGGGTCACCCCTCCACTTT.